This T cell receptor (beta chain) came from a study of blood T cell repertoires in COVID-19 (dated by TCRdb to between 2020 and 2021). Study-wide context: Samples covering the acute and convalescent phases of COVID-19 were provided by collaborators in the United States, Italy and Spain. The material from the prospective study consisted of cDNA or gDNA derived from T cells, B-cell-depleted T cells, or PBMCs. Subjects who had been exposed to COVID-19, were actively infected with it, or had recovered from it provided the deeply sampled blood TCRbeta repertoires that made up the dataset. The repertoires were released in a freely available public database intended as a resource for research on the immune response to SARS-CoV-2. Samples were obtained from the ongoing ImmuneRACE study (first 160 participants) and from about 1,300 subjects provided by 6 global collaborators. Sample metadata almost always included a de-identified subject ID, COVID-19 status, age in years and sex. Where HLA class I and class II types were available, the types were taken from metadata supplied by the sample provider, not from assay-based typing.

Note on this clone: The target of this receptor is not known. No per-base quality is available; no much larger clone lies one base away.

The CDR3 holds 17 amino acids from the cysteine to the phenylalanine. Only CDR3 DNA remains: 51 bases, in frame from the first base. For this chain, trimming is 0 bases at the V end and 5 bases at the J end, and the number of junction bases without a gene match is 0. Looking up the germline V gene (reference sequence) yields CDR1 MNHEY and CDR2 SMNVEV. Whole blood was collected in K2EDTA tubes by collaborating institutions according to the institutions' own protocols. Collaborator samples were shipped for TCRbeta analysis as frozen whole blood, isolated PBMCs, or DNA extracted from either sample type. What the study reported, not specific to this receptor: The amount of clinical and demographic metadata varied by source and participant and was provided uncurated.

The immunoSEQ Assay, a bias-controlled multiplex PCR, was used to amplify TCRbeta CDR3 regions from genomic DNA. Under the source paper's analysis protocol: Within the assay, amplification of reference gene primers was used to estimate how many nucleated cells each sample contained. To quantify the absolute abundance of each unique TCRbeta CDR3 rearrangement, sequence reads were collapsed and filtered. Productive Simpson clonality was computed per sample as the square root of Simpson's diversity index over productive rearrangements. TCRdb limited this immuneACCESS table to in-frame rearrangements with V and J called. A share of clones is missing; checked studies link under half to unresolved V genes, and the rest is unexplained. V and J calls and clone size come straight from that table; D and trimming were deduced from the DNA. The sample contains about 190,000 clones, less than 90% of them found a single time. Together, the top ten hold 1% to 1.4% of the sample.

The origin of this receptor is a man between 25 and 39 years old with acute or convalescent COVID-19. Recombination joined TRBV27 with TRBJ2-2; TRBD2 aligns with 16 central bases. Sequenced material: peripheral blood. This receptor carries the CDR3 CASSLSGLAGGTGELFF. Here is the DNA: TGTGCCAGCAGTTTATCGGGACTAGCGGGAGGGACCGGGGAGCTGTTTTTT.